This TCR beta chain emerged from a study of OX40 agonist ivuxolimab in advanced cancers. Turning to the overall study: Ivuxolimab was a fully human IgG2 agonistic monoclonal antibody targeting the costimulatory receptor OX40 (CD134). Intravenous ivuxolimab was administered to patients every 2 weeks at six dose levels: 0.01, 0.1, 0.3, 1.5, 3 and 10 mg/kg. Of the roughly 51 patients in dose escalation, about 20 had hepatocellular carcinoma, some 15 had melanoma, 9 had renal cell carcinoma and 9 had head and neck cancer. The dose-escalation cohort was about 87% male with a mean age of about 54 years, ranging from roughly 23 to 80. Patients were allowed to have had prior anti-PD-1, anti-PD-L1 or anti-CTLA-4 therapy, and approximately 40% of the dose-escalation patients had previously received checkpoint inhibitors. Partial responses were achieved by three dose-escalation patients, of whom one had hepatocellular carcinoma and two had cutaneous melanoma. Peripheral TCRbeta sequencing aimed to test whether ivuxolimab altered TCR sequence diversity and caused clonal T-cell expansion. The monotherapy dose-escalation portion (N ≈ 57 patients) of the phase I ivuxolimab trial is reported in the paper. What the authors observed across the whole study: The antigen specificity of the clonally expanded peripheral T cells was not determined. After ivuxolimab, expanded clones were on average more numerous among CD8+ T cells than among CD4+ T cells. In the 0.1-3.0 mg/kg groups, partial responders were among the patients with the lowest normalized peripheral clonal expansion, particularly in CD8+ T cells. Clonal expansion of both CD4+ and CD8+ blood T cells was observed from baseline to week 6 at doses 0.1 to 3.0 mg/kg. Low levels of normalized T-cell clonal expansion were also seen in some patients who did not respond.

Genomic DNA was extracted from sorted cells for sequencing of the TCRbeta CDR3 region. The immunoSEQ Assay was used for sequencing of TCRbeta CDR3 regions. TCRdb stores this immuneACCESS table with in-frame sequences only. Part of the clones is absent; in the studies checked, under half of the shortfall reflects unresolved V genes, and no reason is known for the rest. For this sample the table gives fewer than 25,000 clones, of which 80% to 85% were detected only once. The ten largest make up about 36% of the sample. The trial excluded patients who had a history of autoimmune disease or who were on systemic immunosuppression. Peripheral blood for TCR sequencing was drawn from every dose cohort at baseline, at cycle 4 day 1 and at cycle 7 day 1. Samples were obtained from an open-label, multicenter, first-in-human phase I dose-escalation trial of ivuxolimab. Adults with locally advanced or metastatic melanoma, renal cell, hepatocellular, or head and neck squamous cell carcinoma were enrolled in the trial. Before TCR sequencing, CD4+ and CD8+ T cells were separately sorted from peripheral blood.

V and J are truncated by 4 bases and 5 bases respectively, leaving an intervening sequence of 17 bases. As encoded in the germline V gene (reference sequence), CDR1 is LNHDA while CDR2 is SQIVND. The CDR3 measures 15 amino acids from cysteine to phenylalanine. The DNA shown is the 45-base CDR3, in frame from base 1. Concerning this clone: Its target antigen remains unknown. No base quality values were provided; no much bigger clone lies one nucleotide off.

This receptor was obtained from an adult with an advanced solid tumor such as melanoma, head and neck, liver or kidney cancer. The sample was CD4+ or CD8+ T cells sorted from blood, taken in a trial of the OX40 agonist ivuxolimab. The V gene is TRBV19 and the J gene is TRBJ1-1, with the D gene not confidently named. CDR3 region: CASSTTAEASTEAFF. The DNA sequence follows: TGTGCCAGTAGTACCACGGCGGAGGCTAGTACTGAAGCTTTCTTT. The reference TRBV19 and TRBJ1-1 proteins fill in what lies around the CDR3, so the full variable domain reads DGGITQSPKYLFRKEGQNVTLSCEQNLNHDAMYWYRQDPGQGLRLIYYSQIVNDFQKGDIAEGYSVSREKKESFPLTVTSAQKNPTAFYLCASSTTAEASTEAFFGQGTRLTVV.